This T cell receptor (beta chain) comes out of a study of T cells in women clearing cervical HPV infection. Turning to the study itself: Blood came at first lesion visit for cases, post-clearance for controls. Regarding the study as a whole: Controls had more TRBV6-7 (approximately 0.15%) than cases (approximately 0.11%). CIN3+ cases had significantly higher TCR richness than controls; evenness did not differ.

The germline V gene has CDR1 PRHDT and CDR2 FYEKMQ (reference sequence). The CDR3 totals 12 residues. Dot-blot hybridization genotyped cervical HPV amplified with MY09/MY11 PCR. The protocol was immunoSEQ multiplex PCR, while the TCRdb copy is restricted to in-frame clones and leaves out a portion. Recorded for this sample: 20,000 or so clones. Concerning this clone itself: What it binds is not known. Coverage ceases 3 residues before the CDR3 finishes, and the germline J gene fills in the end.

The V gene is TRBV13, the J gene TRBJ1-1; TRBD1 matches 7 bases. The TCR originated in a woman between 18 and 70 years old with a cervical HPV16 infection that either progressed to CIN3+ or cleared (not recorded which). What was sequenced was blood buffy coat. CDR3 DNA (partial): TGTGCCAGCAGCTTAGGGACAGGGAGA. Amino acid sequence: CASSLGTGR. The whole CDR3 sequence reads CASSLGTGRAFF.